The 31 T cell receptor beta chains below all came from one sample that was sequenced in a study of identical twins. One entry per CDR3 protein, called by TCRdb with MiXCR from the 5' RACE reads. The table includes 450,000 to 500,000 distinct CDR3 sequences, 14% detected once. Separately, the same data were catalogued under a study of yellow fever vaccine responses in identical twins.

What was sequenced was CD4+ T cells sorted from blood. The receptors were gathered from a woman between 18 and 29 years old in good health.

This clonotype showed up many times. The chain has TRBV5-1 and TRBJ2-3; tentatively, D is TRBD2 (6 bases). V lost 0 bases and J lost 1, with 12 bases in between. The CDR3 contains 16 residues. Germline lookup yields CDR1 SGHRS and CDR2 YFSETQ. In nucleotides, the CDR3 is TGCGCCAGCAGCTTGGCCCTGGCTAGCGGCACAGATACGCAGTATTTT. It translates to CASSLALASGTDTQYF.

The chain employs TRBV5-6 and TRBJ2-5; D is possibly TRBD1 or TRBD2 (5 bases each). The length of the CDR3 is 17 residues. V gave up 2 bases and J gave up 3 bases, with 20 bases separating them. Germline CDR1 reads SGHDT; CDR2 reads YYEEEE. CDR3 nucleotide sequence: TGTGCCAGCAGCTTAGTGTTTGGTTCCGGGGCGAAAGAGACCCAGTACTTC. Translation gives CASSLVFGSGAKETQYF.

The rearrangement links TRBV2 to TRBJ2-7, with TRBD1 matching over 9 bases. V lost 6 bases and J lost 2; bases outside the gene matches: 5. Germline V CDR1 and CDR2: SNHLY, FYNNEI. The CDR3 sequence is 14 residues long. For the CDR3, the DNA is TGTGCCAGCAGGAGACAGGGGGGTGCCTACGAGCAGTACTTC. Its protein is CASRRQGGAYEQYF.

V is TRBV6-5 and J is TRBJ1-6; the D gene is possibly TRBD1 (5 bases). The CDR3 runs to 16 residues. V was trimmed by 0 bases and J by 4 bases, leaving 10 bases between them. Germline CDR1 MNHEY, CDR2 SVGAGI. CDR3 loop: CASSYSVTVYNSPLHF. The CDR3 DNA is TGTGCCAGCAGTTACTCTGTGACAGTTTATAATTCACCCCTCCACTTT.

A few counts support this clonotype. This chain connects TRBV5-6 to TRBJ2-2, with D possibly matching TRBD2 (5 bases). CDR1 is SGHDT, CDR2 YYEEEE, per germline. This CDR3 has 16 residues. V was trimmed by 4 bases and J by 0 bases, leaving 13 bases between them. The CDR3 nucleotides are TGTGCCAGCAGCCCATTTCTTAGCGCGAACACCGGGGAGCTGTTTTTT. As protein: CASSPFLSANTGELFF. Based on the CDR3 plus reference TRBV5-6 and TRBJ2-2, the full variable domain is DAGVTQSPTHLIKTRGQQVTLRCSPKSGHDTVSWYQQALGQGPQFIFQYYEEEERQRGNFPDRFSGHQFPNYSSELNVNALLLGDSALYLCASSPFLSANTGELFFGEGSRLTVL.

As regards this clonotype: A much larger clone differs from this one at a single base, so this may be a read error. The chain is built from TRBV7-2 and TRBJ2-4, with a tentative D call TRBD2 (5 bases). CDR3 length: 15 residues. The germline V and J ends were trimmed by 5 bases and 0 bases, with 11 bases remaining between them. Germline CDR1 is SGHTA and CDR2 is FQGNSA. This CDR3 reads CASSLRGIAKNIQYF. The CDR3 nucleotides are TGTGCCAGCAGCCTACGGGGAATAGCCAAAAACATTCAGTACTTC.

This clonotype was counted between two and nine times. The V call is TRBV4-2, the J call TRBJ1-1; 11 positions match TRBD1. Germline-derived CDR1 and CDR2 are LGHNA and YNFKEQ. V was pared by 4 bases and J by 3 bases, with 13 bases of the junction left unmatched. The CDR3 sequence is 18 residues long. The CDR3 region is CASSRKNGQGARDTEAFF. For the CDR3, the DNA is TGTGCCAGCAGCCGAAAGAACGGACAGGGGGCTCGAGACACTGAAGCTTTCTTT.

DNA of the CDR3: TGTGCCAGCAGCTTAGTGGGACTAGCGGGAGGCCCTTACAATGAGCAGTTCTTC. This encodes CASSLVGLAGGPYNEQFF. The chain carries TRBV11-1 and TRBJ2-1, with 15 bases aligning to TRBD2. The CDR3 has 18 amino acids. Losses at the gene ends were 1 base for V and 4 bases for J; bases not matched to a gene: 5. Germline loops: CDR1 SGHAT, CDR2 FQDESV (reference sequence).

This clonotype was detected only a few times. This chain uses TRBV5-5 with TRBJ2-3; 8 bases align to TRBD1. The CDR3 loop spans 18 amino acids. V lost 6 bases to trimming and J lost 4 bases; unmatched junction nucleotides: 19. CDR1 SGHKS and CDR2 YYEKEE come from the germline V gene (reference sequence). The CDR3 DNA sequence: TGTGCCAGCATTGAGGCGGGACAGGCTATTTTAAAGCCAGATACGCAGTATTTT. Translated, it gives CASIEAGQAILKPDTQYF.

This clonotype was counted between two and nine times. The chain links TRBV20-1 to TRBJ2-7; D is unclear. The length of the CDR3 is 15 residues. Between the trimmed V and J ends, which lost 3 bases and 2 bases, there was a span of 17 bases. CDR1 is DFQATT, CDR2 SNEGSKA, per germline (reference sequence). CDR3 region: CSASDNLGPPYEQYF. CDR3 nucleotides: TGCAGTGCTAGTGATAACCTTGGGCCTCCCTACGAGCAGTACTTC.

This clonotype came up many times. The chain has TRBV28 and TRBJ2-5; D is uncertain. Trimming took 11 bases from V and 1 from J, leaving 14 bases between them. CDR3 length equals 13 residues. Germline CDR1 reads MDHEN; CDR2 reads SYDVKM. The CDR3 sequence: CAGPPDLQETQYF. The CDR3 bases are TGTGCCGGACCACCCGATCTCCAAGAGACCCAGTACTTC.

The V and J genes are TRBV6-2 or TRBV6-3 and TRBJ1-1; 8 bases are shared with TRBD1. The CDR3 spans 15 residues. The V and J ends lost 5 bases and 1 base, in that order; junction bases with no gene match: 6. Germline lookup yields CDR1 MNHEY and CDR2 SVGEGT. The CDR3 DNA sequence: TGTGCCAGCAGTCTCCCAGGGGGCCCGAACACTGAAGCTTTCTTT. This codes for CASSLPGGPNTEAFF.

This clonotype occurred a few times. This rearrangement joins TRBV12-3 or TRBV12-4 to TRBJ2-2, with D perhaps being TRBD1 or TRBD2 (5 bases each). Trimming removed 2 bases from V and 6 bases from J, with 16 bases in between. This CDR3 comprises 16 residues. The chain's CDR3 is CASSLRSATGPGELFF. CDR3 bases: TGTGCCAGCAGTTTACGGTCTGCCACGGGGCCCGGGGAGCTGTTTTTT.

This clonotype was found many times. The CDR3: CASSYRTGPLGGEQYF. The CDR3 bases are TGTGCCAGCAGTTATCGAACAGGGCCCCTTGGGGGAGAGCAGTACTTC. V and J are TRBV6-5 and TRBJ2-7; D may be TRBD1 (6 bases). V was pared by 3 bases and J by 7 bases, with 22 bases between. From germline, CDR1 is MNHEY and CDR2 SVGAGI. CDR3 size: 16 residues.

This clonotype was detected ten times or more. This rearrangement joins TRBV5-1 to TRBJ2-3; D may be TRBD1 (5 bases). CDR1 and CDR2 (germline): SGHRS, YFSETQ. The length of the CDR3 is 13 residues. The V end lost 0 bases, the J end lost 5 bases, and 7 bases lay between the germline ends. The CDR3 reads CASSLAREDTQYF. Written as DNA, the CDR3 is TGCGCCAGCAGCTTGGCCAGGGAAGATACGCAGTATTTT.

The CDR3 loop is CSAMDRAALYEQYF. CDR3 DNA sequence: TGCAGTGCCATGGACAGGGCCGCACTTTACGAGCAGTACTTC. The chain joins TRBV20-1 to TRBJ2-7; 8 positions match TRBD1. CDR1 and CDR2 (germline): DFQATT, SNEGSKA (reference sequence). V gave up 6 bases and J gave up 4 bases; unmatched junction bases: 11. The CDR3 spans 14 residues.

The chain is built from TRBV28 and TRBJ2-7; D possibly corresponds to TRBD1 (6 bases). Germline-derived CDR1 and CDR2 are MDHEN and SYDVKM. This CDR3 has 12 amino acids. Trimming took 5 bases from V and 7 from J, leaving 12 bases between them. The DNA of the CDR3 is TGTGCCAGCAGTCGAACAGGGAGAGAGCAGTACTTC. Translation gives CASSRTGREQYF.

CDR3 protein: CASNNQGADTQYF. DNA of the CDR3: TGTGCCAGCAATAACCAGGGAGCAGATACGCAGTATTTT. The V call is TRBV6-1, the J call TRBJ2-3, with D tentatively TRBD1 or TRBD2 (5 bases each). The CDR3 length is 13 residues. Germline CDR1 reads MNHNS; CDR2 reads SASEGT. Between the trimmed V and J ends, which lost 7 bases and 4 bases, there was a span of 12 bases.

The chain couples TRBV12-3 or TRBV12-4 to TRBJ2-7; 9 bases agree with TRBD2. V lost 6 bases to trimming and J lost 2 bases; unmatched junction nucleotides: 8. This CDR3 spans 15 amino acids. The CDR3 region is CASSLRRGGPYEQYF. CDR3 sequence (DNA): TGTGCCAGCAGCCTCAGGCGGGGGGGCCCCTACGAGCAGTACTTC.

This clonotype was seen many times. V and J are TRBV25-1 and TRBJ1-1; perhaps TRBD1 as D (6 bases). There are 14 residues in the CDR3. Germline V gene sequence: CDR1 MGHDK, CDR2 SYGVNS. V was pared by 6 bases and J by 2 bases, with 13 bases between. The CDR3 sequence is CASRKRGGNTEAFF. CDR3 nucleotides: TGTGCCAGCAGGAAGAGGGGGGGTAACACTGAAGCTTTCTTT. The whole variable domain, remainder taken from reference TRBV25-1 and TRBJ1-1, is EADIYQTPRYLVIGTGKKITLECSQTMGHDKMYWYQQDPGMELHLIHYSYGVNSTEKGDLSSESTVSRIRTEHFPLTLESARPSHTSQYLCASRKRGGNTEAFFGQGTRLTVV.

The rearrangement uses TRBV20-1 and TRBJ2-1, with 9 bases identical to TRBD2. The germline gives CDR1 DFQATT, CDR2 SNEGSKA (reference sequence). The trim removed 3 bases at V and 9 bases at J, leaving 3 bases unmatched. The CDR3 length is 12 residues. The CDR3 sequence: CSASGGRGEQFF. As DNA, the CDR3 is TGCAGTGCTAGTGGCGGGAGGGGTGAGCAGTTCTTC.

V and J are TRBV20-1 and TRBJ1-5; D remains ambiguous. V lost 2 bases, J lost 3 bases, and 11 bases lay in between. CDR1 is DFQATT and CDR2 is SNEGSKA in the germline V gene (reference sequence). The CDR3 is 14 amino acids. DNA for the CDR3: TGCAGTGCTAGACGGCAGGCCCTCAATCAGCCCCAGCATTTT. Residues: CSARRQALNQPQHF.

This clonotype appeared many times. The gene calls are TRBV12-3 or TRBV12-4 and TRBJ1-5, with D possibly matching TRBD1 (5 bases). The CDR3 loop spans 15 amino acids. V lost 6 bases and J 4 bases, leaving 16 bases between the germline ends. CDR3 DNA: TGTGCCAGCAGCGTTTCTGGGGGTGAAAATCAGCCCCAGCATTTT. It codes for CASSVSGGENQPQHF.

There are a few counts of this clonotype. This chain connects TRBV6-2 or TRBV6-3 to TRBJ1-4; no definite D call. This CDR3 comprises 12 residues. The germline V and J ends were trimmed by 0 bases and 10 bases, with 6 bases remaining between them. CDR1 and CDR2 from the germline V gene are MNHEY and SVGEGT. This chain's CDR3 is CASSYSMVKLFF. As DNA, the CDR3 is TGTGCCAGCAGTTACTCGATGGTAAAACTGTTTTTT.

This rearrangement joins TRBV7-9 to TRBJ2-7; D not resolved. The V gene's germline CDR1 is SEHNR and CDR2 FQNEAQ (reference sequence). V lost 2 bases to trimming and J lost 5 bases, with 22 bases between them. This CDR3 region has 17 residues. Here the CDR3 reads CASSLSVGYGKGNEQYF. The CDR3, as DNA: TGTGCCAGCAGCTTAAGTGTGGGATACGGTAAAGGCAACGAGCAGTACTTC.

The genes are TRBV7-9 and TRBJ2-2, with TRBD2 matching over 7 bases. V shed 3 bases, J shed 2 bases, and the junction held 9 bases outside the gene matches. CDR3 length: 17 residues. Germline lookup yields CDR1 SEHNR and CDR2 FQNEAQ (reference sequence). In nucleotides, the CDR3 is TGTGCCAGCAGCTTCCCTTTCGGGGGGACCAACACCGGGGAGCTGTTTTTT. Encoded protein: CASSFPFGGTNTGELFF.

This clonotype has ten or more counts. The chain is built from TRBV4-3 and TRBJ2-1; 7 bases are shared with TRBD1. The trim removed 2 bases at V and 9 bases at J, leaving 4 bases unmatched. CDR1 and CDR2 from the germline V gene are LGHNA and YSLEER. The CDR3 contains 13 residues. CDR3: CASSQLTGSEQFF. The DNA of the CDR3 is TGCGCCAGCAGCCAATTGACAGGGTCTGAGCAGTTCTTC.

This clonotype was detected only a few times. The rearrangement joins TRBV20-1 to TRBJ2-1, with D uncertain. V lost 5 bases and J lost 10, with 9 bases in between. CDR1 DFQATT and CDR2 SNEGSKA come from the germline V gene (reference sequence). This CDR3 is 10 amino acids long. CDR3: CSALEVEQFF. The DNA for the CDR3 is TGCAGTGCTCTTGAAGTCGAGCAGTTCTTC.

This clonotype was seen repeatedly, ten times or more. The chain carries TRBV25-1 and TRBJ2-7; D is perhaps TRBD2 (5 bases). The CDR3 is 16 residues long. Per germline, CDR1 MGHDK and CDR2 SYGVNS. Trimming removed 2 bases at V and 3 bases at J, with 17 bases between. CDR3 sequence (DNA): TGTGCCAGCAGTGAAAAACGGACTTCCTTCAGCTACGAGCAGTACTTC. Translation gives CASSEKRTSFSYEQYF.

This clonotype was seen a handful of times. The chain has TRBV6-5 and TRBJ1-1, with D maybe TRBD1 (5 bases). In germline, CDR1 is MNHEY, CDR2 SVGAGI. V was trimmed by 4 bases and J by 4 bases, leaving 13 bases between them. The CDR3 totals 14 residues. CDR3 sequence: CASSSPRVSTEAFF. The CDR3 coding sequence is TGTGCCAGCAGTTCACCCAGGGTTTCCACTGAAGCTTTCTTT.

The sample holds a few counts of this clonotype. This chain links TRBV4-1 with TRBJ2-3, with D possibly matching TRBD1 (5 bases). CDR3 length equals 14 residues. The V end lost 0 bases, the J end lost 4 bases, and 8 bases lay between the germline ends. Germline assignment: CDR1 MGHRA and CDR2 YSYEKL. CDR3 protein: CASSQDDSSDTQYF. The CDR3 DNA sequence: TGCGCCAGCAGCCAAGACGACAGCTCAGATACGCAGTATTTT.